A single sample is the source of the 25 T cell receptor beta chains below, sequenced in a study of molecular identifiers for immune sequencing clone quantification. MiXCR, applied by TCRdb to the PCR reads, yields one record per CDR3 protein. The sample includes about 100,000 distinct CDR3 sequences, about 35% seen only once; the top ten take about 9.7%. The specimen sequenced was naive CD8+ T cells from blood, with Jurkat cell RNA spiked in. Subset denoted: FACS-sorted CD8+CD4-CCR7+CD45RA+ naive T cells. The receptor source for this set is a human donor in good health. Some libraries in this study had Jurkat cell RNA spiked in.

This clonotype was recorded a few times. The chain has TRBV5-6 and TRBJ2-7; D is tentatively TRBD1 or TRBD2 (5 bases each). Germline V CDR1 and CDR2: SGHDT, YYEEEE. Trimming left V 3 bases short and J 2 bases short, with 12 bases between. The CDR3 runs to 14 residues. DNA for the CDR3: TGTGCCAGCAGCTGGGGGTCAGGAACCTACGAGCAGTACTTC. Encoded protein: CASSWGSGTYEQYF.

The chain uses TRBV15 and TRBJ2-7; D is possibly TRBD1 (6 bases). This CDR3 is 13 amino acids long. Deletions cut 1 base from V and 5 bases from J, with 9 bases between. The germline gives CDR1 LNHNV, CDR2 YYDKDF (reference sequence). This CDR3 is CATSRGDTHEQYF. DNA of the CDR3: TGTGCCACCAGCAGAGGGGACACCCACGAGCAGTACTTC.

This clonotype was counted a single time. Relative to the germline gene, one junction end is altered; a read error may explain this. The chain uses TRBV10-3 and TRBJ2-6, with D tentatively TRBD1 or TRBD2 (5 bases each). The CDR3 spans 17 residues. Germline V gene lookup returns CDR1 ENHRY and CDR2 SYGVKD. CDR3 amino acids: CATSESIRGAGANVQTF. The CDR3, as DNA: TGTGCCACCAGTGAGTCGATAAGAGGGGCTGGGGCCAACGTCCAGACTTTC.

V and J are TRBV6-2 or TRBV6-3 and TRBJ2-3, with 11 nucleotides matching TRBD2. The V gene end was trimmed by 4 bases and the J gene end by 2 bases; junction bases not matched to a gene: 8. This CDR3 has 17 residues. Germline assignment: CDR1 MNHEY and CDR2 SVGEGT. DNA of the CDR3: TGTGCCAGCAGTTCCTTTCTAGCGGGAGGTAACACAGATACGCAGTATTTT. Translation gives CASSSFLAGGNTDTQYF.

In its sample, this clonotype was seen a few times. The V and J genes are TRBV5-8 and TRBJ2-2; D unresolved. The germline gives CDR1 SGHTS, CDR2 YDEGEE. This CDR3 is built from 14 residues. The V end lost 6 bases, the J end lost 0 bases, and 9 bases lay between the germline ends. The CDR3 nucleotides read TGTGCCAGCACCCATCGAACGAACACCGGGGAGCTGTTTTTT. It translates to CASTHRTNTGELFF. The variable domain in full, completed from reference TRBV5-8 and TRBJ2-2, reads EAGVTQSPTHLIKTRGQQATLRCSPISGHTSVYWYQQALGLGLQFLLWYDEGEERNRGNFPPRFSGRQFPNYSSELNVNALELEDSALYLCASTHRTNTGELFFGEGSRLTVL.

This clonotype was counted at least ten times. The chain carries TRBV7-9 and TRBJ1-4; D remains unclear. This CDR3 region has 16 residues. The germline V gene has CDR1 SEHNR and CDR2 FQNEAQ (reference sequence). Trimming left V 1 base short and J 8 bases short, with 17 bases between. CDR3 protein: CASSLDPEGVWEKLFF. In DNA, the CDR3 is TGTGCCAGCAGCTTAGATCCAGAAGGAGTCTGGGAAAAACTGTTTTTT.

The CDR3 region is CASRVLQGRDEQYF. CDR3 coding DNA: TGTGCCAGCAGAGTCCTCCAGGGAAGGGACGAGCAGTACTTC. This chain joins TRBV28 and TRBJ2-7; perhaps TRBD1 as D (5 bases). The germline V gene has CDR1 MDHEN and CDR2 SYDVKM. The CDR3 runs to 14 residues. V shed 6 bases and J shed 5 bases, with 17 bases lying between them.

The table lists this clonotype with a few counts. The chain joins TRBV20-1 to TRBJ2-7; D is possibly TRBD2 (5 bases). Per the germline V gene, CDR1 is DFQATT and CDR2 is SNEGSKA (reference sequence). The CDR3 runs to 12 residues. The V end was cut by 6 bases, the J end by 0 bases, with 9 bases between. CDR3 coding DNA: TGCAGTGCCGGGGAGAGCTCCTACGAGCAGTACTTC. It is translated as CSAGESSYEQYF.

Comment on this clonotype: This clone may be a read error of a much larger clone one base away. CDR3 loop: CSIMPQGAYEQYF. The CDR3 DNA follows: TGCAGCATAATGCCGCAGGGGGCTTACGAGCAGTACTTC. The chain has TRBV29-1 and TRBJ2-7; 8 bases are shared with TRBD1. This CDR3 has 13 amino acids. J was trimmed by 4 bases and V by 8 bases; bases with no gene match: 10. Germline V gene sequence: CDR1 SQVTM, CDR2 ANQGSEA.

The V and J genes are TRBV12-5 and TRBJ1-2; TRBD1 aligns across 7 bases. The CDR3 loop spans 14 amino acids. The V gene end was trimmed by 4 bases and the J gene end by 5 bases; junction bases not matched to a gene: 7. Germline CDR1 is LGHNT and CDR2 is FRNRAP. The CDR3 DNA reads TGTGCTAGTGGTTCCTCCGGGACAGCGTATGGCTACACCTTC. Translating it yields CASGSSGTAYGYTF.

On this clonotype itself: A clone one base away is much larger, so this may be a read error. This chain links TRBV7-9 with TRBJ2-3; D is undetermined. V was pared by 8 bases and J by 2 bases, with 14 bases between. This CDR3 has 14 residues. Looked up from germline, CDR1 is SEHNR and CDR2 is FQNEAQ (reference sequence). The CDR3 is CASDSGRPTDTQYF. The DNA of the CDR3 is TGTGCCAGCGACTCCGGACGGCCCACAGATACGCAGTATTTT.

This clonotype has a count of ten or more. V and J are TRBV7-6 and TRBJ2-1; D ambiguous. Between the trimmed V and J ends, which lost 3 bases and 7 bases, there was a span of 10 bases. The CDR3 sequence is 13 residues long. Germline V lookup: CDR1 SGHVS, CDR2 FNYEAQ. DNA of the CDR3: TGTGCCAGCAGCTTCTCACCTGGGAATGAGCAGTTCTTC. It translates to CASSFSPGNEQFF. The complete variable domain, with remaining parts taken from reference TRBV7-6 and TRBJ2-1, reads GAGVSQSPRYKVTKRGQDVALRCDPISGHVSLYWYRQALGQGPEFLTYFNYEAQQDKSGLPNDRFSAERPEGSISTLTIQRTEQRDSAMYRCASSFSPGNEQFFGPGTRLTVL.

The sample holds a few counts of this clonotype. The J gene is TRBJ1-1, the V gene TRBV5-5, with a weak D call TRBD1 (6 bases). The CDR3 covers 15 residues. CDR1 and CDR2 from the germline V gene are SGHKS and YYEKEE (reference sequence). V lost 0 bases, J lost 3 bases, and 12 bases lay in between. CDR3 region: CASSLDRAVDTEAFF. The CDR3 DNA reads TGTGCCAGCAGCTTGGACAGGGCGGTGGACACTGAAGCTTTCTTT.

This clonotype was observed at least ten times. This chain connects TRBV2 to TRBJ2-3; D is perhaps TRBD1 (6 bases). The length of the CDR3 is 15 residues. Between the trimmed V and J ends, which lost 7 bases and 2 bases, there was a span of 16 bases. Germline CDR1 is SNHLY and CDR2 is FYNNEI. The CDR3 DNA is TGTGCCAGCAACCCCTTTGGACAGACCACAGATACGCAGTATTTT. This sequence encodes CASNPFGQTTDTQYF. The complete variable domain, with remaining parts taken from reference TRBV2 and TRBJ2-3, reads EPEVTQTPSHQVTQMGQEVILRCVPISNHLYFYWYRQILGQKVEFLVSFYNNEISEKSEIFDDQFSVERPDGSNFTLKIRSTKLEDSAMYFCASNPFGQTTDTQYFGPGTRLTVL.

Comments on this clonotype: Sequence at one end of the junction differs from germline and may be a read error. This chain connects TRBV6-2 or TRBV6-3 to TRBJ2-5; 9 bases line up with TRBD2. This CDR3 contains 16 residues. CDR1 and CDR2 from the germline V gene are MNHEY and SVGEGT. The CDR3: CASSYSRLAGSEPQYF. The CDR3 DNA sequence: TGTGCTAGCAGTTACTCGCGGCTAGCGGGGTCAGAGCCCCAGTACTTC.

To note about this clonotype: It may be a read error: a sequence one base away is much more abundant. The chain employs TRBV9 and TRBJ1-6; possible D gene TRBD1, 6 bases. Germline CDR1 reads SGDLS; CDR2 reads YYNGEE. The V gene lost 3 bases and the J gene lost 11 bases, with 18 bases spanning the gap. The CDR3 is made up of 15 amino acids. CDR3 in DNA: TGTGCCAGCAGCGCTGGGACACGTCTGGGTACACCCCTCCACTTT. This codes for CASSAGTRLGTPLHF.

The chain joins TRBV19 to TRBJ2-3; D not resolved. The CDR3 is made up of 13 amino acids. Germline-derived CDR1 and CDR2 are LNHDA and SQIVND (reference sequence). V was trimmed by 3 bases and J by 6 bases, leaving 10 bases between them. CDR3 sequence reads: CASSITLADTQYF. The CDR3 region has the DNA TGTGCCAGTAGTATCACTCTGGCCGATACGCAGTATTTT.

As regards this clonotype: A much larger clone is a single base away; this may be a read error. This chain uses TRBV20-1 with TRBJ1-5; 7 positions match TRBD1. With V trimmed by 6 bases and J by 7 bases, 12 bases remained unmatched. This CDR3 comprises 14 residues. Germline V lookup: CDR1 DFQATT, CDR2 SNEGSKA (reference sequence). The CDR3 loop reads CSAPGQPGEQPQHF. The CDR3 DNA sequence: TGCAGTGCCCCGGGACAGCCTGGGGAGCAGCCCCAGCATTTT.

The gene calls are TRBV5-3 and TRBJ2-3; D not resolved. TRBV5-3 has ORF status, its function being uncertain. The CDR3 has 12 amino acids. V was pared by 8 bases and J by 5 bases, with 12 bases between. The CDR3 is CASGCTRDTQYF. In DNA, the CDR3 is TGTGCCAGCGGATGTACAAGAGATACGCAGTATTTT.

This clonotype has a count of ten or more. V and J are TRBV28 and TRBJ2-5; TRBD1 matches at 9 bases. The CDR3 is made up of 15 amino acids. J was trimmed by 4 bases and V by 6 bases; bases with no gene match: 9. CDR1 and CDR2 from the germline V gene are MDHEN and SYDVKM. The CDR3 DNA is TGTGCCAGCAGCCCGGGACAGGGCCTTGGAGAGACCCAGTACTTC. Translation gives CASSPGQGLGETQYF.

In this sample, this clonotype turned up many times. This sequence joins TRBV7-9 and TRBJ1-4, with D uncertain. The germline V and J ends were trimmed by 6 bases and 4 bases, with 12 bases remaining between them. The germline CDR1 and CDR2 sequences are SEHNR and FQNEAQ (reference sequence). This CDR3 comprises 14 residues. CDR3 amino acids: CASSIGQFNEKLFF. The CDR3 DNA follows: TGTGCCAGCAGTATCGGGCAATTTAATGAAAAACTGTTTTTT.

The V gene is TRBV28, the J gene TRBJ1-5; the D is unclear. Germline assignment: CDR1 MDHEN and CDR2 SYDVKM. This CDR3 comprises 11 residues. The V gene lost 7 bases and the J gene lost 11 bases, with 12 bases spanning the gap. The CDR3 nucleotides are TGTGCCAGCACCCTGGGAGTTTCCCAGCATTTT. It codes for CASTLGVSQHF.

This clonotype was found once. J is TRBJ2-7 and V is TRBV5-1; D may be TRBD2 (6 bases). Per the germline V gene, CDR1 is SGHRS and CDR2 is YFSETQ. The CDR3 contains 14 residues. V dropped 5 bases and J dropped 2 bases, with 14 bases sitting between them. CDR3 nucleotide sequence: TGCGCCAGCAGGACGGAGGGGATTACCTACGAGCAGTACTTC. Protein: CASRTEGITYEQYF. Looking up the rest from reference TRBV5-1 and TRBJ2-7 gives the full variable domain: KAGVTQTPRYLIKTRGQQVTLSCSPISGHRSVSWYQQTPGQGLQFLFEYFSETQRNKGNFPGRFSGRQFSNSRSEMNVSTLELGDSALYLCASRTEGITYEQYFGPGTRLTVT.

The chain employs TRBV27 and TRBJ2-6, with D perhaps TRBD1 or TRBD2 (5 bases each). The germline V gene encodes CDR1 MNHEY and CDR2 SMNVEV (reference sequence). The V and J ends lost 1 base and 0 bases respectively, with 7 bases between them. This CDR3 has 16 residues. The CDR3 DNA follows: TGTGCCAGCAGTTTATTTGGGGGCTCTGGGGCCAACGTCCTGACTTTC. This gives the protein CASSLFGGSGANVLTF.

Of note for this clonotype: Possible read error: a much larger clone is one base away. This chain connects TRBV11-2 to TRBJ2-7, with TRBD2 as a possible D gene (6 bases). This CDR3 region has 13 residues. Looked up from germline, CDR1 is SGHAT and CDR2 is FQNNGV. The CDR3 DNA reads TGTGCCAGCACCCCGGGGGACCACTACGGGCAGTACTTC. Its protein is CASTPGDHYGQYF.